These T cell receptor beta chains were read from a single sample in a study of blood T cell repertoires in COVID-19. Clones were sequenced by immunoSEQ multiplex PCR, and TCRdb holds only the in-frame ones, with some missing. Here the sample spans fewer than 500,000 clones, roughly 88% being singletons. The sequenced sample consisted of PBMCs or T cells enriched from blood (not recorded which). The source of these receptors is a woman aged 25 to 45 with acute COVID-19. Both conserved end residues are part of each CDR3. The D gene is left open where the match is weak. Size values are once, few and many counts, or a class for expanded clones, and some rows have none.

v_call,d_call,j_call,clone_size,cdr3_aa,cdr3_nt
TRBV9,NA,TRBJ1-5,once,CASSLGQNNQPQHF,TGTGCCAGCAGCCTTGGACAGAACAATCAGCCCCAGCATTTT
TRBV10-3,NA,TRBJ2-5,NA,CAISEVWGGLRETQYF,TGTGCCATCAGTGAGGTCTGGGGGGGGCTGCGGGAGACCCAGTACTTC
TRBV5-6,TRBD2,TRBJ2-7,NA,CASSLRGLAGATYEQYF,TGTGCCAGCAGCTTGCGGGGACTAGCGGGGGCAACCTACGAGCAGTACTTC
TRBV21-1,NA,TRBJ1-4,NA,CASSKEPGTGNEKLFF,TGTGCCAGCAGCAAAGAGCCAGGGACAGGGAACGAAAAACTGTTTTTT
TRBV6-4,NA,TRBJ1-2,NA,CASSAMGLWGYTF,TGTGCCAGCAGTGCCATGGGACTTTGGGGCTACACCTTC
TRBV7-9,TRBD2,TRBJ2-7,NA,CASSSPSAGVYEQYF,TGTGCCAGCAGCTCCCCTTCGGCGGGGGTCTACGAGCAGTACTTC
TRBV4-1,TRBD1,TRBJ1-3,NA,CASSHRRQGGNTIYF,TGCGCCAGCAGCCACCGTCGACAGGGTGGAAACACCATATATTTT
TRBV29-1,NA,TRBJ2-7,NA,CSVTGYDEQYF,TGCAGCGTCACAGGGTACGACGAGCAGTACTTC
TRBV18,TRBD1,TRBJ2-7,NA,CASSLDRAYEQYF,TGTGCCAGCTCACTGGACAGGGCCTACGAGCAGTACTTC
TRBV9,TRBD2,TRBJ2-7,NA,CASSVSGGTSYEQYF,TGTGCCAGCAGCGTGAGCGGGGGGACTTCCTACGAGCAGTACTTC
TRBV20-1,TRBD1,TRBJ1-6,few,CSASISGQGNSPLHF,TGCAGTGCTAGTATTTCGGGACAGGGAAATTCACCCCTCCACTTT
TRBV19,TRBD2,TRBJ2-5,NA,CASSISLAGGKTIQEETQYF,TGTGCCAGTAGTATTTCCCTAGCGGGGGGGAAGACTATCCAGGAAGAGACCCAGTACTTC
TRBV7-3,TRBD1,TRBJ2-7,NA,CASSLMSGQGFYEQYF,TGTGCCAGCAGCTTAATGTCCGGACAGGGATTCTACGAGCAGTACTTC
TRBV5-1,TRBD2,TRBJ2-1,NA,CASSSERGGNEQFF,TGCGCCAGCAGCTCTGAGCGGGGGGGAAATGAGCAGTTCTTC
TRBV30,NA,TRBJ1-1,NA,CAWRKGLGTEAFF,TGTGCCTGGAGAAAGGGGTTGGGCACTGAAGCTTTCTTT
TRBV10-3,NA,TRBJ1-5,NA,CAISESRVVGNQPQHF,TGTGCCATCAGTGAGTCGAGGGTGGTGGGCAATCAGCCCCAGCATTTT
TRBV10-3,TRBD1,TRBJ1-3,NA,CATWDRGRNTIYF,TGTGCCACTTGGGACAGGGGTAGAAACACCATATATTTT
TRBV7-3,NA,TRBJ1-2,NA,CASSEGVYGYTF,TGTGCCAGCAGTGAGGGGGTCTATGGCTACACCTTC
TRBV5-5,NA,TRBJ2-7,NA,CASSFAGSYEQYF,TGTGCCAGCAGCTTTGCCGGCTCCTACGAGCAGTACTTC
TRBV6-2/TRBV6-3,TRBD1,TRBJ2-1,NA,CASSYAGTANNEQFF,TGTGCCAGCAGTTACGCAGGGACAGCCAACAATGAGCAGTTCTTC
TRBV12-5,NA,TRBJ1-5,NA,CASGLGQDNQPQHF,TGTGCTAGTGGTTTGGGGCAGGACAATCAGCCCCAGCATTTT
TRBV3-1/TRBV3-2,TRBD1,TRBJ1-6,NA,CASSVGTGYSYNSPLHF,TGTGCCAGCAGCGTGGGGACAGGGTATTCCTATAATTCACCCCTCCACTTT
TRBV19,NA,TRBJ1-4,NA,CASTGQLMRKLFF,TGTGCCAGTACCGGACAGCTAATGAGAAAACTGTTTTTT
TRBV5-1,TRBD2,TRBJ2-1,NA,CASSLGLAGGDEQFF,TGCGCCAGCAGCTTGGGACTAGCGGGGGGTGATGAGCAGTTCTTC
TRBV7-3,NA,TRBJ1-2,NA,CASSLIPGYYGYTF,TGTGCCAGCAGCTTAATACCAGGCTACTATGGCTACACCTTC
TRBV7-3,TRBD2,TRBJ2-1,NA,CASSPPSGGPNNEQFF,TGTGCCAGCAGCCCCCCTAGCGGGGGGCCCAACAATGAGCAGTTCTTC
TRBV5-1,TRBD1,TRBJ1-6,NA,CASSPLTGKDSPLHF,TGCGCCAGCAGCCCCCTGACAGGGAAGGATTCACCCCTCCACTTT
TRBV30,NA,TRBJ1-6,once,CAWSEDSKGSSPLHF,TGTGCCTGGAGCGAGGACAGCAAAGGGAGTTCACCCCTCCACTTT